The rows below give T cell receptor beta chains drawn from one sample of a study of graft-versus-host responses after intestinal transplantation. Repertoires were generated with immunoSEQ multiplex PCR, while TCRdb's copy carries only in-frame clones and drops some. Of under 100,000 clones listed, roughly 90% are singletons. Material: PBMCs, obtained about 460 days after intestinal transplant. The receptors derive from a human patient who received an intestinal transplant, so some T cells may come from the graft donor. Both conserved end residues are part of each CDR3. D genes are given only for firm matches. A clone size is listed for some rows: how often the clone was seen (once, few, many), or a class if it is expanded.

cdr3_length	v_call	d_call	j_call	clone_size	cdr3_nt	cdr3_aa
12	TRBV27	.	TRBJ2-3	.	TGTGCCAGTCTCCCCGACCTAGATACGCAGTATTTT	CASLPDLDTQYF
16	TRBV11-1	TRBD1	TRBJ1-1	.	TGTGCCAGCGGAGAACAGGGGGCCGCCCCGAGTACTGAAGCTTTCTTT	CASGEQGAAPSTEAFF
14	TRBV9	.	TRBJ2-2	.	TGTGCCAGCAGCGTGGCAGGACACACCGGGGAGCTGTTTTTT	CASSVAGHTGELFF
14	TRBV12-5	TRBD1	TRBJ2-1	once	TGTGCTAGTGGTACGGGACAGTCCTACAATGAGCAGTTCTTC	CASGTGQSYNEQFF
17	TRBV21-1	.	TRBJ2-6	.	TGTGCCAGCAGAGTCGGGACAGTTTTGCAAGGGGCCAACGTCCTGACTTTC	CASRVGTVLQGANVLTF
12	TRBV7-6	.	TRBJ1-1	once	TGTGCCAGCAGCTTACAGGGAGGTGAAGCTTTCTTT	CASSLQGGEAFF
15	TRBV15	.	TRBJ1-1	.	TGTGCCACCAGCGGAACCAGAACAGGGTTTGGTGAAGCTTTCTTT	CATSGTRTGFGEAFF
14	TRBV29-1	.	TRBJ2-6	.	TGCAGCGCCGCTGGGTTGTTCGGGGCCAACGTCCTGACTTTC	CSAAGLFGANVLTF
14	TRBV6-1	.	TRBJ1-5	once	TGTGCCAGCAAGGGAGAGGGGGTGAGCCAGCCCCAGCATTTT	CASKGEGVSQPQHF
15	TRBV11-2	TRBD1	TRBJ1-1	.	TGTGCCAGCAGCCTCCGGGACAGGGGAGGGTCTGAAGCTTTCTTT	CASSLRDRGGSEAFF
14	TRBV25-1	.	TRBJ1-3	once	TGTGCCAGCAGTGAATATGGGGGGGGAAACACCATATATTTT	CASSEYGGGNTIYF
18	TRBV7-3	.	TRBJ1-4	.	TGTGCCAGCAGCTTACTGGGGATAAGGGCTGCAACTAATGAAAAACTGTTTTTT	CASSLLGIRAATNEKLFF
16	TRBV10-2	TRBD2	TRBJ2-1	.	TGCGCCACCAGGGGCGGGGGGGGTTCATTCTACAATGAGCAGTTCTTC	CATRGGGGSFYNEQFF
14	TRBV6-5	.	TRBJ1-6	.	TGTGCCAGCAGCCGAAGCTCCTATAATTCACCCCTCCACTTT	CASSRSSYNSPLHF
15	TRBV5-1	TRBD1	TRBJ2-1	.	TGCGCCAGCAGCTTTTCGGGACAGTCCTACAATGAGCAGTTCTTC	CASSFSGQSYNEQFF
14	TRBV2	TRBD1	TRBJ2-3	.	TGTGCCAGCTCCGGGACAGGGGGCACAGATACGCAGTATTTT	CASSGTGGTDTQYF
14	TRBV11-2	TRBD1	TRBJ2-2	.	TGTGCCAGCAGGCGGACAGGCCACACCGGGGAGCTGTTTTTT	CASRRTGHTGELFF
12	TRBV7-9	.	TRBJ2-1	.	TGTGCCAGCAGCTTTTCTCCCAATGAGCAGTTCTTC	CASSFSPNEQFF
15	TRBV11-2	TRBD2	TRBJ2-1	.	TGTGCCAGCAGCCCCGGGCTAGCGGGGAACAATAAGCAGTTCTTC	CASSPGLAGNNKQFF
14	TRBV19	.	TRBJ2-5	few	TGTGCCAGTAGTCGGCGGGGATCCCAAGAGACCCAGTACTTC	CASSRRGSQETQYF
15	TRBV12-5	.	TRBJ1-3	once	TGTGCTAGTGGTTCGAGCCTTAGCTCTGGAAACACCATATATTTT	CASGSSLSSGNTIYF
18	TRBV23-1	.	TRBJ1-5	.	TGCGCCAGCACCCGCCCTTATAAAACTAGTTCCAGGTATCAGCCCCAGCATTTT	CASTRPYKTSSRYQPQHF
15	TRBV9	.	TRBJ1-5	.	TGTGCCAGCAGCGTATTCGGCGACAGCAATCAGCCCCAGCATTTT	CASSVFGDSNQPQHF
13	TRBV2	.	TRBJ1-2	once	TGTGCCAGCAGTCGAGAGGCGAACTATGGCTACACCTTC	CASSREANYGYTF
15	TRBV5-1	.	TRBJ2-7	.	TGCGCCAGCAGCGTTGGCACCGGAGGCTCCTACGAGCAGTACTTC	CASSVGTGGSYEQYF
16	TRBV5-4	.	TRBJ1-1	.	TGTGCCAGCAGCTCAGGGCGCCTTTCAGTGGGCACTGAAGCTTTCTTT	CASSSGRLSVGTEAFF
14	TRBV5-1	.	TRBJ1-5	.	TGCGCCAGCAGCCCCGGACAGCCTAATCAGCCCCAGCATTTT	CASSPGQPNQPQHF
14	TRBV6-6	TRBD1	TRBJ2-2	.	TGTGCCAGCACTGACAGGGTAAACACCGGGGAGCTGTTTTTT	CASTDRVNTGELFF
14	TRBV29-1	.	TRBJ2-1	.	TGCAGCGTTGAAGAGAACCCAGCGGGCAATGAGCAGTTCTTC	CSVEENPAGNEQFF
13	TRBV29-1	.	TRBJ1-6	.	TGCAGCGTTGCCAGCTCCTATAATTCACCCCTCCACTTT	CSVASSYNSPLHF
15	TRBV27	.	TRBJ1-5	.	TGTGCCAGCAGTTTGGGAGGGAGGGGCAATCAGCCCCAGCATTTT	CASSLGGRGNQPQHF
15	TRBV9	TRBD1	TRBJ1-1	.	TGTGCCAGCAGCCCTGGACAGGGGGGGACTAATGAAGCTTTCTTT	CASSPGQGGTNEAFF
15	TRBV11-2	TRBD1	TRBJ2-2	.	TGTGCCAGCAGCACTCAGGGGGCGGGGACCGGGGAGCTGTTTTTT	CASSTQGAGTGELFF
15	TRBV5-1	.	TRBJ1-4	.	TGCGCCAGCAGCTTTATAGGGCACCGTAATGAAAAACTGTTTTTT	CASSFIGHRNEKLFF
15	TRBV6-5	.	TRBJ2-6	.	TGTGCCAGCACCCAAAGGGTCACTGGGGCCAACGTCCTGACTTTC	CASTQRVTGANVLTF
14	TRBV13	.	TRBJ1-2	.	TGTGCCAGCAGCCCGGGGAGGGGTGCCTATGGCTACACCTTC	CASSPGRGAYGYTF
16	TRBV9	.	TRBJ2-4	.	TGTGCCAGCAGCGTAGATCAGGGGCTGGGGCAAAACATTCAGTACTTC	CASSVDQGLGQNIQYF
13	TRBV7-3	TRBD1	TRBJ1-1	.	TGTGCCAGCATCGACAGGGCGGGCACTGAAGCTTTCTTT	CASIDRAGTEAFF
15	TRBV9	.	TRBJ1-3	.	TGTGCCAGCAGCGTAGCAGGGAACTCTGGAAACACCATATATTTT	CASSVAGNSGNTIYF
16	TRBV7-2	.	TRBJ2-5	once	TGTGCCAGCAGCTTAGGGCCCGGGGGTAGCCGAGAGACCCAGTACTTC	CASSLGPGGSRETQYF
16	TRBV4-1	.	TRBJ2-1	.	TGCGCCAGCAGCCAAAACCCCGCTTCCTCCTACAATGAGCAGTTCTTC	CASSQNPASSYNEQFF
16	TRBV21-1	.	TRBJ1-5	.	TGTGCCAGCAGCAAAGGAGGGACAGCGAGAAATCAGCCCCAGCATTTT	CASSKGGTARNQPQHF
10	TRBV2	TRBD2	TRBJ2-1	.	TGTGCCAGCGTCGGGGGGGAGCAGTTCTTC	CASVGGEQFF
15	TRBV6-1	.	TRBJ2-3	.	TGTGCCAGCAGTGTCCCACCGCCCTACACAGATACGCAGTATTTT	CASSVPPPYTDTQYF
15	TRBV2	.	TRBJ1-4	.	TGTGCCAGCGTCTTGGGGGGTTCAACTAATGAAAAACTGTTTTTT	CASVLGGSTNEKLFF
13	TRBV18	.	TRBJ2-7	.	TGTGCCAGCTCACCAGGGATCTCCTACGAGCAGTACTTC	CASSPGISYEQYF
16	TRBV11-2	TRBD1	TRBJ1-2	once	TGTGCCAGCAGCCTCCAGACAGGGAAAGCTAACTATGGCTACACCTTC	CASSLQTGKANYGYTF
13	TRBV6-4	TRBD2	TRBJ2-3	.	TGTGCCAGCTCTAGCGGGGAGTCCGATACGCAGTATTTT	CASSSGESDTQYF
13	TRBV7-2	TRBD1	TRBJ1-1	once	TGTGCCAGCAGCCCCCAGGGGGGTCGTGGAGCTTTCTTT	CASSPQGGRGAFF
14	TRBV27	.	TRBJ1-1	.	TGTGCCAGCCTAAGGAAGGGGGGCGTCACTGAAGCTTTCTTT	CASLRKGGVTEAFF
14	TRBV7-9	TRBD1	TRBJ2-5	.	TGTGCCAGCAGCTTGACGGGACAGGGAGGGACCCAGTACTTC	CASSLTGQGGTQYF
15	TRBV19	.	TRBJ1-2	.	TGTGCCAGTAGTTCCGTAACAGTTCCTCCATATGGCTACACCTTC	CASSSVTVPPYGYTF
12	TRBV6-6	.	TRBJ1-1	.	TGTGCCAGCAGTATACGAGGGGACCTGGCTTTCTTT	CASSIRGDLAFF
13	TRBV7-8	.	TRBJ1-1	once	TGTGCCAGCAGCTTAGGGGCCAACACTGAAGCTTTCTTT	CASSLGANTEAFF
11	TRBV10-3	.	TRBJ2-7	.	TGTGCCATCGGGGACTCCTACGAGCAGTACTTC	CAIGDSYEQYF
13	TRBV10-3	.	TRBJ2-7	.	TGTGCCATCAGTGTCCAACAAGCCTACGAGCAGTACTTC	CAISVQQAYEQYF
15	TRBV27	.	TRBJ1-6	.	TGTGCCAGCAGTCCCCAGGGGACCCATAATTCACCCCTCCACTTT	CASSPQGTHNSPLHF
14	TRBV2	TRBD2	TRBJ2-1	once	TGTGCCAGCAGAGAAGGACTAGGAAAATATGAGCAGTTCTTC	CASREGLGKYEQFF
14	TRBV5-6	.	TRBJ2-4	.	TGTGCCAGCAGCTTGGTCCCCAGGATAGACATTCAGTACTTC	CASSLVPRIDIQYF